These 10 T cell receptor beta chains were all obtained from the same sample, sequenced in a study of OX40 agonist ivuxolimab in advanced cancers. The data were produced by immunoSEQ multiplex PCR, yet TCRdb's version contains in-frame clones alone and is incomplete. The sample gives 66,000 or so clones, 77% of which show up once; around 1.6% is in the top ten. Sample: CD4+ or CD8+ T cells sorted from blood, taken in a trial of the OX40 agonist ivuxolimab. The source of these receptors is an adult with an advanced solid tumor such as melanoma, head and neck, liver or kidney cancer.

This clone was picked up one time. The chain's CDR3 is CASSLVLFGKPYEQYF. The CDR3, as DNA: TGCGCCAGCAGCTTGGTTTTATTTGGCAAGCCCTACGAGCAGTACTTC. This sequence joins TRBV5-1 and TRBJ2-7; D is ambiguous. CDR1 and CDR2 (germline): SGHRS, YFSETQ. V lost 0 bases and J 2 bases, leaving 15 bases between the germline ends. The CDR3 spans 16 residues.

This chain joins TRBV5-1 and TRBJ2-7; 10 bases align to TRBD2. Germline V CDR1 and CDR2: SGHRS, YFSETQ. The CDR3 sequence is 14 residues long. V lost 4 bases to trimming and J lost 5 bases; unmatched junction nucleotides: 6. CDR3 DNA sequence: TGCGCCAGCAGCACGGGACTAGCGTTCCACGAGCAGTACTTC. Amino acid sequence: CASSTGLAFHEQYF.

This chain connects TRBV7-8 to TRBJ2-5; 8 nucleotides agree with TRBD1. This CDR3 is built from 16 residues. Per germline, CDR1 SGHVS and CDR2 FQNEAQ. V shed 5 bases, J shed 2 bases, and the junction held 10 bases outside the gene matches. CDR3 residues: CASSARLDRVQETQYF. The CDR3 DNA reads TGTGCCAGCAGCGCCCGGTTGGACAGGGTACAAGAGACCCAGTACTTC.

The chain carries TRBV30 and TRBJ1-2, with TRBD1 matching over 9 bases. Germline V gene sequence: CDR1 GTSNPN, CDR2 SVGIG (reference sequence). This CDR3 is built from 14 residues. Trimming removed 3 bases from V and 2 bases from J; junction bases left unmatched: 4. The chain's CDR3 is CAWRQTGGNYGYTF. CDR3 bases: TGTGCCTGGAGACAGACAGGGGGAAACTATGGCTACACCTTC.

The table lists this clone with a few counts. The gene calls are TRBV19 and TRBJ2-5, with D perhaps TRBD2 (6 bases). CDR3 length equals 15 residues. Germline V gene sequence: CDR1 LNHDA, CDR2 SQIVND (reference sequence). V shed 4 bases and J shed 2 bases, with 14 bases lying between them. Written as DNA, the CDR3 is TGTGCCAGTAGTAGTTTAGCGGACCAACAAGAGACCCAGTACTTC. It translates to CASSSLADQQETQYF.

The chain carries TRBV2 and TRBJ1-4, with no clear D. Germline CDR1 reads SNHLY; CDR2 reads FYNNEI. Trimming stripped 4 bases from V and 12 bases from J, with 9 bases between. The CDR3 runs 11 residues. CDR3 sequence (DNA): TGTGCCAGCAGTGGGGCTGCGCAACTGTTTTTT. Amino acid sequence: CASSGAAQLFF.

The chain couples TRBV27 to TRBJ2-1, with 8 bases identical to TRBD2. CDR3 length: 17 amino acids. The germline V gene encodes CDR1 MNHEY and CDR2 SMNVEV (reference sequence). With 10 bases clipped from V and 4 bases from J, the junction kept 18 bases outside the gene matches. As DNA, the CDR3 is TGTGCCACCTTCGAGGGGAACGGGAGGGCCTTTTACAATGAGCAGTTCTTC. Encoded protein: CATFEGNGRAFYNEQFF.

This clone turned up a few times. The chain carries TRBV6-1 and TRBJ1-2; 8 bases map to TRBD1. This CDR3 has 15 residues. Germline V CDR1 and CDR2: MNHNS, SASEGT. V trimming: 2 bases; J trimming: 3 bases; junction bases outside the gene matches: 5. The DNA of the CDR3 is TGTGCCAGCAGTGAACAGGGGGCGCCTCACTATGGCTACACCTTC. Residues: CASSEQGAPHYGYTF.

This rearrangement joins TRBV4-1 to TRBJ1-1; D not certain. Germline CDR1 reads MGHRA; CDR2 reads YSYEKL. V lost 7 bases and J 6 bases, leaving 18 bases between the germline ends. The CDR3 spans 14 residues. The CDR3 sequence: CASNFGSGFAEAFF. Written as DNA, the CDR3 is TGCGCCAGCAACTTCGGGTCGGGGTTCGCTGAAGCTTTCTTT.

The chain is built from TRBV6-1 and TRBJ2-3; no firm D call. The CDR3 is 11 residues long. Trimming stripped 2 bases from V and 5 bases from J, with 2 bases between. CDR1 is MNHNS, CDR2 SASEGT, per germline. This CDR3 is CASSELDTQYF. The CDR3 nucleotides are TGTGCCAGCAGTGAATTAGATACGCAGTATTTT.